This TCR beta chain was observed in a study of blood T cell repertoires in COVID-19. Some clones are missing from TCRdb's copy, which holds only in-frame ones; the method was immunoSEQ multiplex PCR. The data contain 200,000 to 250,000 clones, 82% of them seen just once; the ten biggest clones take up around 8%. The material sequenced was peripheral blood. The clonotype was recovered from a woman aged 80 or older with COVID-19, enrolled during active disease.

The CDR3 nucleotides are TGTGCCACCAGCAGGGGACAGGGATTGAGAACAGATACGCAGTATTTT. As protein: CATSRGQGLRTDTQYF. V usage is TRBV15 and J usage is TRBJ2-3; 9 positions match TRBD1. Germline trimming cut 3 bases from V and 3 bases from J; bases unmatched to any gene: 7. This CDR3 is 16 amino acids long. The germline CDR1 and CDR2 sequences are LNHNV and YYDKDF (reference sequence).